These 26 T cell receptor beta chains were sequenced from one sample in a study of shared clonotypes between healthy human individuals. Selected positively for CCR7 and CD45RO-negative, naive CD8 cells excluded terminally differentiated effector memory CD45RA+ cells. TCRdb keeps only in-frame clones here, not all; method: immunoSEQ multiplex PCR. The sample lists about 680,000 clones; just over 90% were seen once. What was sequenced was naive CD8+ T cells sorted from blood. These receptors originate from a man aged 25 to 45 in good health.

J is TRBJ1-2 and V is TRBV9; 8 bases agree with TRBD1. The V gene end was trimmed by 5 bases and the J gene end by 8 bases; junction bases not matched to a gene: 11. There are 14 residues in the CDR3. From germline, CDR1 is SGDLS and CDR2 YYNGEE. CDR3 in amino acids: CASRSPTGTGGYTF. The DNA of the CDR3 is TGTGCCAGCAGGTCCCCTACCGGGACAGGAGGCTACACCTTC.

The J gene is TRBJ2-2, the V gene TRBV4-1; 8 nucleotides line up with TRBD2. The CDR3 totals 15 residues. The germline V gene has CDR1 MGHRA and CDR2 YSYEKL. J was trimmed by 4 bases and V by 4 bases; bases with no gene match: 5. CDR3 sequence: CASSPGSGITGELFF. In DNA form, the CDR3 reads TGCGCCAGCAGCCCGGGTAGCGGGATCACCGGGGAGCTGTTTTTT.

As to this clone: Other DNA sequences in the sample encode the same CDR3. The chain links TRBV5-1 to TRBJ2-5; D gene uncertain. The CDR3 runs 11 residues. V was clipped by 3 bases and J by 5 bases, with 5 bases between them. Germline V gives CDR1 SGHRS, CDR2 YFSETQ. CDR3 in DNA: TGCGCCAGCAGCTGGGGTGAGACCCAGTACTTC. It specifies CASSWGETQYF.

This chain's CDR3 is CASSLVGAGTDTQYF. The CDR3 DNA follows: TGTGCCAGCAGCTTGGTGGGGGCCGGCACAGATACGCAGTATTTT. The rearrangement joins TRBV5-4 to TRBJ2-3; maybe TRBD1 (6 bases). Germline assignment: CDR1 SGHNT and CDR2 YYREEE (reference sequence). The CDR3 runs to 15 residues. V lost 0 bases and J 1 base, leaving 9 bases between the germline ends.

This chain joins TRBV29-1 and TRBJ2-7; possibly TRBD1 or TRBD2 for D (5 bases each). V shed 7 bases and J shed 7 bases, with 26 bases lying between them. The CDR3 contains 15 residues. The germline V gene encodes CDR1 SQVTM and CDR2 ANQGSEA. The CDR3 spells CSGPKTGTLPTEQYF. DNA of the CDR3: TGCAGCGGCCCCAAGACCGGGACCCTGCCTACTGAGCAGTACTTC.

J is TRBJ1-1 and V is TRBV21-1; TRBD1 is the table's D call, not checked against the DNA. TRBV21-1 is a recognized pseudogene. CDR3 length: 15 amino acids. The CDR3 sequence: CASSARTGGGTEAFF. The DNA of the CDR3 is TGTGCCAGCAGCGCCCGGACAGGGGGCGGCACTGAAGCTTTCTTT.

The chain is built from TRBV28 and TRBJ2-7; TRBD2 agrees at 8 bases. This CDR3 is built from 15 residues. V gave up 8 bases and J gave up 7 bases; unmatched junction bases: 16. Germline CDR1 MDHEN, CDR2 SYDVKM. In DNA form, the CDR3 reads TGTGCCAGCGGGGTAGTGCGGGAGGATCGGCGAGAGCAGTACTTC. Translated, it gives CASGVVREDRREQYF.

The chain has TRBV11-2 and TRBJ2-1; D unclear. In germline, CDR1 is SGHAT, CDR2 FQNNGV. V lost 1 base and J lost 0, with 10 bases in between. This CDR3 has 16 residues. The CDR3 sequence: CASSLVGQVSYNEQFF. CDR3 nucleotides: TGTGCCAGCAGCTTAGTCGGTCAAGTCTCCTACAATGAGCAGTTCTTC.

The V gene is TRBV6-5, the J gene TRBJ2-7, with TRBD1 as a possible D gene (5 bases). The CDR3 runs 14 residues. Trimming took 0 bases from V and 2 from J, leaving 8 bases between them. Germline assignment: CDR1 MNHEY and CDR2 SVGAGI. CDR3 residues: CASSYSGRAYEQYF. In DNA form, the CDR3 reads TGTGCCAGCAGTTACTCGGGCAGGGCCTACGAGCAGTACTTC.

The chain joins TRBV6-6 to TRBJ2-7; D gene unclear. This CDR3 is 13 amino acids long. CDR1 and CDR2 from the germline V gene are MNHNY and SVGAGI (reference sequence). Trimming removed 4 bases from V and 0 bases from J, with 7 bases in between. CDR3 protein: CASSFLGSYEQYF. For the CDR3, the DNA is TGTGCCAGCAGTTTCCTGGGCTCCTACGAGCAGTACTTC.

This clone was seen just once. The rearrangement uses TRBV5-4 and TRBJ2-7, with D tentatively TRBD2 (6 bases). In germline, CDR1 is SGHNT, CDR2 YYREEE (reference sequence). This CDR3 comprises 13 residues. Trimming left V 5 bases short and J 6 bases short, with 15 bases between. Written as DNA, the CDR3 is TGTGCCAGCAGGGGCGGCGGGGATTCCGAGCAGTACTTC. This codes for CASRGGGDSEQYF.

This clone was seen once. The CDR3 region is CASSYQGTSYEQYF. For the CDR3, the DNA is TGTGCCAGCAGTTACCAGGGTACCTCCTACGAGCAGTACTTC. V gene TRBV27 combines with J gene TRBJ2-7; the D gene is possibly TRBD1 (5 bases). CDR1 is MNHEY and CDR2 is SMNVEV in the germline V gene (reference sequence). Trimming shortened V by 4 bases and J by 0 bases, and 10 bases separated the two germline ends. The CDR3 spans 14 residues.

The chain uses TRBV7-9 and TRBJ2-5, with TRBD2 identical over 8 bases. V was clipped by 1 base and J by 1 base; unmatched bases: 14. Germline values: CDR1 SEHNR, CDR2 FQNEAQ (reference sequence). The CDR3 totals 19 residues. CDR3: CASSLERGLSGSPQETQYF. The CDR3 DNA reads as TGTGCCAGCAGCTTAGAAAGGGGGTTAAGCGGGAGTCCCCAAGAGACCCAGTACTTC.

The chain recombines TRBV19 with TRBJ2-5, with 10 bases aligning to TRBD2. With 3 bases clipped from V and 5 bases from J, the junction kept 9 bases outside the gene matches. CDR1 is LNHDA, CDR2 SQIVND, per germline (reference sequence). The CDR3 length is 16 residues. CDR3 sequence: CASSITLAGGRETQYF. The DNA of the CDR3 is TGTGCCAGTAGTATTACCTTAGCGGGAGGTAGGGAGACCCAGTACTTC.

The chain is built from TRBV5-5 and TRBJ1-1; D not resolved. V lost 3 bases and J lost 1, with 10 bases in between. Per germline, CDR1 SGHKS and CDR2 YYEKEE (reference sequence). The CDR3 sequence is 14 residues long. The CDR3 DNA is TGTGCCAGCAGCTCCGAGGGCGAGAACACTGAAGCTTTCTTT. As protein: CASSSEGENTEAFF.

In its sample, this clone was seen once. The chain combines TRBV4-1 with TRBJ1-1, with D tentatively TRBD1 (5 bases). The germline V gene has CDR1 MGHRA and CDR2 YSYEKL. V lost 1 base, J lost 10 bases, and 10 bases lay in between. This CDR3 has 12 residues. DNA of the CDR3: TGCGCCAGCAGCCAAGCCCGGGACCGAGCTTTCTTT. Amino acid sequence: CASSQARDRAFF.

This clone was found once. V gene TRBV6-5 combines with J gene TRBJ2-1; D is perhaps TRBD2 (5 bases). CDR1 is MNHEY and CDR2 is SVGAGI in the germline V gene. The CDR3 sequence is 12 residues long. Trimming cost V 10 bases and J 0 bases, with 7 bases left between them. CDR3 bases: TGTGCCACCGGGGACTCCTACAATGAGCAGTTCTTC. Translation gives CATGDSYNEQFF.

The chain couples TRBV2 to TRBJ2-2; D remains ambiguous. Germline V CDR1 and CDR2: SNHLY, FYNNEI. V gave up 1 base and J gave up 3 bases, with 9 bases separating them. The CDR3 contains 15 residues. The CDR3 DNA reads TGTGCCAGCAGTGAAGAAGGAAGGTACACCGGGGAGCTGTTTTTT. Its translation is CASSEEGRYTGELFF.

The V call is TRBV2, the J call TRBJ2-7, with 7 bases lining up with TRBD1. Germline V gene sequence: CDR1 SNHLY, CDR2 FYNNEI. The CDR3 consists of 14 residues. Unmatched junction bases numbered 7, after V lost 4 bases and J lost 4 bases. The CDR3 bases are TGTGCCAGCAGTGCTTACAGGGGATATTACGAGCAGTACTTC. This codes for CASSAYRGYYEQYF.

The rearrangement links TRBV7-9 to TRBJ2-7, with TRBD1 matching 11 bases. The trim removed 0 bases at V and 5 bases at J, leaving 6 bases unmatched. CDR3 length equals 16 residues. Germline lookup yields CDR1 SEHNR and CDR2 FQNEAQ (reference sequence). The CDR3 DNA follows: TGTGCCAGCAGCTTAGCGGGGACAGGGGGGCCGGACGAGCAGTACTTC. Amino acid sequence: CASSLAGTGGPDEQYF. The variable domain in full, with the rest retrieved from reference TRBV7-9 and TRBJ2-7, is DTGVSQNPRHKITKRGQNVTFRCDPISEHNRLYWYRQTLGQGPEFLTYFQNEAQLEKSRLLSDRFSAERPKGSFSTLEIQRTEQGDSAMYLCASSLAGTGGPDEQYFGPGTRLTVT.

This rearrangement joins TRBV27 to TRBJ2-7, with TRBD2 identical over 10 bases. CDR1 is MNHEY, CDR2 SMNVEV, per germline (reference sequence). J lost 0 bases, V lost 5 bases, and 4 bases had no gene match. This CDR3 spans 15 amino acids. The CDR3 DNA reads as TGTGCCAGCAGTCCTCTAGCGGGGGCCTCCTACGAGCAGTACTTC. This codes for CASSPLAGASYEQYF.

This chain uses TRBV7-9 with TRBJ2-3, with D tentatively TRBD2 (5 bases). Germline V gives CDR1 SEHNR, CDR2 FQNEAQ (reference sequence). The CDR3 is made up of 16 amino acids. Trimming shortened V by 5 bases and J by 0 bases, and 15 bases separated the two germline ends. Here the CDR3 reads CASSNGVASSTDTQYF. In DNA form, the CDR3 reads TGTGCCAGCAGCAACGGAGTAGCGTCTAGCACAGATACGCAGTATTTT.

The CDR3 nucleotides are TGTGCCAGCAGTTTATACCTCCGACCCAATCAGCCCCAGCATTTT. The encoded protein is CASSLYLRPNQPQHF. The chain employs TRBV28 and TRBJ1-5; D is ambiguous. V was trimmed by 1 base and J by 3 bases, leaving 10 bases between them. CDR1 MDHEN and CDR2 SYDVKM come from the germline V gene. This CDR3 contains 15 residues.

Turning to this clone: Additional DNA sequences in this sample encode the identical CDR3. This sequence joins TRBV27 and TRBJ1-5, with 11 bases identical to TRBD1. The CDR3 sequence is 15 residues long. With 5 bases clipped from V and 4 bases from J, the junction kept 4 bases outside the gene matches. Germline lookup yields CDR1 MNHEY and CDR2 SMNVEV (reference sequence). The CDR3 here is CASSLGTGGNQPQHF. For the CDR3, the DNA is TGTGCCAGCAGTCTCGGGACAGGGGGAAATCAGCCCCAGCATTTT.

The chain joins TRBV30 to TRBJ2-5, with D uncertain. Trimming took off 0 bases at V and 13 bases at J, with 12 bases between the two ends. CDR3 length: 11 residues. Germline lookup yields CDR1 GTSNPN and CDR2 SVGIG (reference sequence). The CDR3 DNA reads TGTGCCTGGAGTGTGGTTGAAAATCCGTACTTC. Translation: CAWSVVENPYF.

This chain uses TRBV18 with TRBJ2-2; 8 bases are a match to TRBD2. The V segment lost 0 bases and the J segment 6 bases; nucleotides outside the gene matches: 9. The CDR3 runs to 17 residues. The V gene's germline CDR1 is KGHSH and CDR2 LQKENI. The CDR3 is CASSPPTGLAGPGELFF. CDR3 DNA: TGTGCCAGCTCACCACCGACAGGCCTAGCGGGTCCCGGGGAGCTGTTTTTT.